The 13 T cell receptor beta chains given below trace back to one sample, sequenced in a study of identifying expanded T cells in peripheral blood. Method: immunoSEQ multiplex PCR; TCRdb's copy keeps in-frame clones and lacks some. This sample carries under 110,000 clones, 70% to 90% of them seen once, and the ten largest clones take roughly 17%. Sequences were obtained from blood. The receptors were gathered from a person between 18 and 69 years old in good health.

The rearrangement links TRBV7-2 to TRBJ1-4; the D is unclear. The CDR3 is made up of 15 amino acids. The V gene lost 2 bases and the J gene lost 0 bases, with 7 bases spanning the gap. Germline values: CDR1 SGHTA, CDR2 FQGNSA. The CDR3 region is CASSLKRATNEKLFF. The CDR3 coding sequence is TGTGCCAGCAGCTTAAAGAGAGCAACTAATGAAAAACTGTTTTTT.

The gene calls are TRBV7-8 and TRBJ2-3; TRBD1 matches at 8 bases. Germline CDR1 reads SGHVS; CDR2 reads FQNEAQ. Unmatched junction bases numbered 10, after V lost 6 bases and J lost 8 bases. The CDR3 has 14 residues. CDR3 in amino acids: CASSITQGAPTQYF. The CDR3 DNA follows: TGTGCCAGCAGTATAACTCAGGGGGCGCCTACGCAGTATTTT.

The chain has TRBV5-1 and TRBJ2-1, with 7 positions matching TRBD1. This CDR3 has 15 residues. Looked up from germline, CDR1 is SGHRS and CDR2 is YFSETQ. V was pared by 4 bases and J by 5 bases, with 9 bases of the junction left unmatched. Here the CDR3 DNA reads TGCGCCAGCAGCCGGGACAGCCCACCCAACAATGAGCAGTTCTTC. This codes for CASSRDSPPNNEQFF.

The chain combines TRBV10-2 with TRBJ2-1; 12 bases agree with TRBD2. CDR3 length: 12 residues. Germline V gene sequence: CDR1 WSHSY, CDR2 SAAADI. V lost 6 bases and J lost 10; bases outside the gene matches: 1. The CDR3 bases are TGCGCCAGCAGAGGACTAGCGGGGGAGCAGTTCTTC. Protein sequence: CASRGLAGEQFF.

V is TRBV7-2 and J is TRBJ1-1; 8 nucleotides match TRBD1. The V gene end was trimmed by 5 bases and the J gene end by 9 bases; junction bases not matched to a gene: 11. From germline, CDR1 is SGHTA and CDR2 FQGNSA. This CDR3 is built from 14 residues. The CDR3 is CASSAYKQGVQAFF. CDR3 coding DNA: TGTGCCAGCAGCGCCTACAAACAGGGGGTACAAGCTTTCTTT.

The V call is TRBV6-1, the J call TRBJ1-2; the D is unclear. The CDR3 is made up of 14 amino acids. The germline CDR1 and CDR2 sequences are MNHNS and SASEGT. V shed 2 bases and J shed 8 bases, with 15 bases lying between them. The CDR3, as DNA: TGTGCCAGCAGTGAAACCCGTCGGGCTGTGGGCTACACCTTC. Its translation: CASSETRRAVGYTF.

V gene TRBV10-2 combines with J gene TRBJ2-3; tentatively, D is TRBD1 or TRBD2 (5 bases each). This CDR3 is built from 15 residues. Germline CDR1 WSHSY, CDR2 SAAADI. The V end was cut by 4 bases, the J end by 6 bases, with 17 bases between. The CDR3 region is CASSGMGTSEDTQYF. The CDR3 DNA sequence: TGCGCCAGCAGTGGGATGGGGACCTCGGAGGATACGCAGTATTTT.

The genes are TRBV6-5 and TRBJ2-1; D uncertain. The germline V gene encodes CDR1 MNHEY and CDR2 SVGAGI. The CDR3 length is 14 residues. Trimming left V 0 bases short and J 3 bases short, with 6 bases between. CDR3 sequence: CASSYSTFYNEQFF. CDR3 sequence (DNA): TGTGCCAGCAGTTACTCGACATTCTACAATGAGCAGTTCTTC.

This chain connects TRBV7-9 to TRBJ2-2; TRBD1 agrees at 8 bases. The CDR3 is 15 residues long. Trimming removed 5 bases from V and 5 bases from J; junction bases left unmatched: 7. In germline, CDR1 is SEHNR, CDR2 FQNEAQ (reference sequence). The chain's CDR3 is CASSTRWTGTGELFF. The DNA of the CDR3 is TGTGCCAGCAGCACTAGATGGACAGGGACCGGGGAGCTGTTTTTT.

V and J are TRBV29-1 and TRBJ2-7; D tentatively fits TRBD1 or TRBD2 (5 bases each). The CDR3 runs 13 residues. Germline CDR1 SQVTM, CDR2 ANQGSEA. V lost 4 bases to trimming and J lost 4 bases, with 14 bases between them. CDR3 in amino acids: CSVVGRDGYEQYF. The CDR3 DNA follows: TGCAGCGTTGTAGGCAGGGACGGTTACGAGCAGTACTTC.

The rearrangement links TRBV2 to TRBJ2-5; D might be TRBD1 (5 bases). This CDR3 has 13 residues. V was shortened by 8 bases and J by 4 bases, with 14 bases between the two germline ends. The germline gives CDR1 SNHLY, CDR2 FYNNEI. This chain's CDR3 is CASGTGLLETQYF. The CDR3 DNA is TGTGCCAGCGGTACAGGATTGCTAGAGACCCAGTACTTC.

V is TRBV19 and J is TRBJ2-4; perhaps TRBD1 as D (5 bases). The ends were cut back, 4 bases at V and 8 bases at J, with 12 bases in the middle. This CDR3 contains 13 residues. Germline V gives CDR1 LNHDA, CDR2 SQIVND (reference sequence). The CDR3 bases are TGTGCCAGTAGTAATCTCGGACAAGACATTCAGTACTTC. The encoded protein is CASSNLGQDIQYF.

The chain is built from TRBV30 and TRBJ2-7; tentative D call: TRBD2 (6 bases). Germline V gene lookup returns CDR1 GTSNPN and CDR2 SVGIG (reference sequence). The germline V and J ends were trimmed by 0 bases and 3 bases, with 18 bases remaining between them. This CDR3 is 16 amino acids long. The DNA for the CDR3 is TGTGCCTGGAGTGTACGGGGGACTCCCTCCCTCTACGAGCAGTACTTC. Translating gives CAWSVRGTPSLYEQYF. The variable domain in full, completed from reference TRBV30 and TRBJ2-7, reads SQTIHQWPATLVQPVGSPLSLECTVEGTSNPNLYWYRQAAGRGLQLLFYSVGIGQISSEVPQNLSASRPQDRQFILSSKKLLLSDSGFYLCAWSVRGTPSLYEQYFGPGTRLTVT.